This is a list of T cell receptor beta chains from one sample in a study of shared clonotypes between healthy human individuals. Assay used: immunoSEQ multiplex PCR; TCRdb lists only in-frame clones, some missing. The data hold roughly 2.4 million clones, with approximately 94% observed a single time. Sequenced: naive CD4+ T cells sorted from blood. These receptors came from a man between 18 and 35 years old in good health. Each CDR3 is given with its conserved first and last residue. Each record gives: J gene, D gene, clone size, V gene, CDR3 DNA, CDR3 protein. D genes are given only for firm matches. The size entry is marked missing in some rows and otherwise reads once, few, many or a size class.

>TRBJ1-1|.|few|TRBV7-6
TGTGCCAGCAGCCTAGTCGGGGGAAACACTGAAGCTTTCTTT
CASSLVGGNTEAFF
>TRBJ2-7|.|.|TRBV27
TGTGCCAGCAGACCCGCCAGGGTGGGCTCCTACGAGCAGTACTTC
CASRPARVGSYEQYF
>TRBJ2-7|.|.|TRBV6-1
TGTGCCAGCAGTGAGGCAGGGTTCGGGAACGAGCAGTACTTC
CASSEAGFGNEQYF
>TRBJ1-6|.|.|TRBV28
TGTGCCAGCAGCCCGGTGGGGGGGCATACACCCCTCCACTTT
CASSPVGGHTPLHF
>TRBJ1-5|.|.|TRBV6-1
TGTGCCAGCAGTGAATACGGGGCAAACAATCAGCCCCAGCATTTT
CASSEYGANNQPQHF
>TRBJ2-2|.|.|TRBV5-1
TGCGCCAGCAGCGCCGGGACTTTCACCGGGGAGCTGTTTTTT
CASSAGTFTGELFF
>TRBJ2-3|.|.|TRBV5-1
TGCGCCAGCAGCTTGGAGGCAGCCACAGATACGCAGTATTTT
CASSLEAATDTQYF
>TRBJ1-1|.|.|TRBV6-6
TGTGCCAGCAGTTACGAAGGGATGAACACTGAAGCTTTCTTT
CASSYEGMNTEAFF
>TRBJ2-1|.|.|TRBV11-2
TGTGCCAGCAGCTTTCGGTCGAACAATGAGCAGTTCTTC
CASSFRSNNEQFF
>TRBJ1-5|.|once|TRBV12-5
TGTGCTAGTGGTTTAAGGGACGGTTATAGCAATCAGCCCCAGCATTTT
CASGLRDGYSNQPQHF
>TRBJ2-1|.|.|TRBV7-3
TGTGCCAGCAGCTTAGGACGAGTTTCCGGGGGAGGTAATGAGCAGTTCTTC
CASSLGRVSGGGNEQFF
>TRBJ2-3|.|.|TRBV5-1
TGCGCCAGCAGCTTGACCTCTGGAATTTACACAGATACGCAGTATTTT
CASSLTSGIYTDTQYF
>TRBJ2-1|.|.|TRBV9
TGTGCCAGCAGCGCCAAGGTGGGTCTATATAACAATGAGCAGTTCTTC
CASSAKVGLYNNEQFF
>TRBJ1-1|.|.|TRBV9
TGTGCCAGCAGCGTGGGCCGGGCGGACACTGAAGCTTTCTTT
CASSVGRADTEAFF
>TRBJ1-1|TRBD1|.|TRBV5-1
TGCGCCAGCAGCGCTAACAGGGGACCCACTGAAGCTTTCTTT
CASSANRGPTEAFF
>TRBJ1-6|.|.|TRBV2
TGTGCCAGCAGTGAGGAAGGAGATTATAATTCACCCCTCCACTTT
CASSEEGDYNSPLHF
>TRBJ2-3|TRBD2|.|TRBV7-9
TGTGCCAGCAGCTCCGGACTAGCCGGGAGCACAGATACGCAGTATTTT
CASSSGLAGSTDTQYF
>TRBJ1-2|.|.|TRBV11-3
TGTGCCAGCAGCTTACTTGGCTCCAGGGGAGCTAACTATGGCTACACCTTC
CASSLLGSRGANYGYTF
>TRBJ2-1|.|.|TRBV7-2
TGTGCCGGGGGGGCCGGGAGGAATGAGCAGTTCTTC
CAGGAGRNEQFF
>TRBJ1-2|.|.|TRBV6-5
TGTGCCAGCAGCCCAGGACTAAACTATGGCTACACCTTC
CASSPGLNYGYTF
>TRBJ1-1|.|.|TRBV11-2
TGTGCCAGCAGCTTCCAACAGGGTTCCTGGGCTTTCTTT
CASSFQQGSWAFF
>TRBJ2-7|.|once|TRBV2
TGTGCCAGCAGTGAAAGGCGGATGAGTGAGCAGTACTTC
CASSERRMSEQYF
>TRBJ1-2|TRBD1|.|TRBV7-2
TGTGCCAGCAGCCGACTGACAGGGGGCCTCAGTGGCTACACCTTC
CASSRLTGGLSGYTF
>TRBJ1-1|.|.|TRBV25-1
TGTGCCAGTGTACAGGGAATGAACACTGAAGCTTTCTTT
CASVQGMNTEAFF
>TRBJ1-3|.|.|TRBV6-1
TGTGCCAGCAGTGGGACTAGCTCTGGAAACACCATATATTTT
CASSGTSSGNTIYF
>TRBJ1-6|TRBD1|.|TRBV6-5
TGTGCCAGCAGTTCGGCCTCGGGACAGTCGAATTCACCCCTCCACTTT
CASSSASGQSNSPLHF